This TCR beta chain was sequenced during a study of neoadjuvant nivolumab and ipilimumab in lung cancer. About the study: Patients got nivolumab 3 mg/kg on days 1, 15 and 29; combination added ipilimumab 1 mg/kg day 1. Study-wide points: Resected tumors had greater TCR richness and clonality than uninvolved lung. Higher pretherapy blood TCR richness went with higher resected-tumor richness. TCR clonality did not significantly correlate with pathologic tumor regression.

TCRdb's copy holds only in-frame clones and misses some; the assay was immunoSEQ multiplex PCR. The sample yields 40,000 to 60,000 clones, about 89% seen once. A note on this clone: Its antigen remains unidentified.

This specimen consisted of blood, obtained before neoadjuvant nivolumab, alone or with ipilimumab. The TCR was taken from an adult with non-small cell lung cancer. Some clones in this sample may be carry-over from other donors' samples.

CDR3 sequence: CSVVEGGLGTGELFF. DNA for the CDR3: TGCAGCGTTGTAGAGGGAGGGCTGGGCACCGGGGAGCTGTTTTTT. This chain connects TRBV29-1 to TRBJ2-2; 7 nucleotides match TRBD2. The CDR3 consists of 15 residues. Germline V lookup: CDR1 SQVTM, CDR2 ANQGSEA. J was trimmed by 4 bases and V by 4 bases; bases with no gene match: 9.